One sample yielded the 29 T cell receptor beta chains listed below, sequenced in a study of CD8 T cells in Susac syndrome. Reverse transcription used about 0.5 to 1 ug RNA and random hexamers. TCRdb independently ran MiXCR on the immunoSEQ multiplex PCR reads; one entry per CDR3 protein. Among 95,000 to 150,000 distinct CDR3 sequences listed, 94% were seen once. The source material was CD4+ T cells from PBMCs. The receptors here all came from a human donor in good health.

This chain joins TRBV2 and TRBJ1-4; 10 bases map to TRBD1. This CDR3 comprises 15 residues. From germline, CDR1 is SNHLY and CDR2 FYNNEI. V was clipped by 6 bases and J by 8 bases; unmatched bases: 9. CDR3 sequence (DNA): TGTGCCAGCAGAGAGACAGGGGGCGCTTGGGAAAAACTGTTTTTT. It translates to CASRETGGAWEKLFF.

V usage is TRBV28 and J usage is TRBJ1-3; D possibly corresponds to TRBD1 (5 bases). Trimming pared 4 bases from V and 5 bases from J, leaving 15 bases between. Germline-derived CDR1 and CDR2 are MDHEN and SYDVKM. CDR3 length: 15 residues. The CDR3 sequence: CASSWGGSPRNTIYF. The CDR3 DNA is TGTGCCAGCAGTTGGGGGGGTTCTCCCAGAAACACCATATATTTT.

The CDR3 is CATSRTVLAGAYNEQFF. For the CDR3, the DNA is TGTGCCACCAGCAGAACCGTTCTAGCGGGAGCCTACAATGAGCAGTTCTTC. The V call is TRBV15, the J call TRBJ2-1; 10 bases match TRBD2. The CDR3 loop spans 17 amino acids. Per germline, CDR1 LNHNV and CDR2 YYDKDF (reference sequence). V dropped 2 bases and J dropped 2; count of bases not matched to a gene: 6. The complete variable domain, with remaining parts taken from reference TRBV15 and TRBJ2-1, reads DAMVIQNPRYQVTQFGKPVTLSCSQTLNHNVMYWYQQKSSQAPKLLFHYYDKDFNNEADTPDNFQSRRPNTSFCFLDIRSPGLGDTAMYLCATSRTVLAGAYNEQFFGPGTRLTVL.

The CDR3 reads CASSAYGTFAIGELFF. The CDR3 DNA reads TGTGCCAGCAGTGCGTATGGGACCTTTGCGATCGGGGAGCTGTTTTTT. The chain is built from TRBV6-1 and TRBJ2-2; D tentatively fits TRBD1 or TRBD2 (5 bases each). The CDR3 is 16 residues long. CDR1 and CDR2 from the germline V gene are MNHNS and SASEGT. V lost 4 bases to trimming and J lost 7 bases, with 19 bases between them.

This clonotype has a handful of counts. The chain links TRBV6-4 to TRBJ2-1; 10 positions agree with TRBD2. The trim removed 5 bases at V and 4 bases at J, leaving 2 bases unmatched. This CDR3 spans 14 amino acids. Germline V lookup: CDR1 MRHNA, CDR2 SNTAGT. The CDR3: CASSRTSGYNEQFF. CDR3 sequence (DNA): TGTGCCAGCAGTCGGACTAGCGGATACAATGAGCAGTTCTTC.

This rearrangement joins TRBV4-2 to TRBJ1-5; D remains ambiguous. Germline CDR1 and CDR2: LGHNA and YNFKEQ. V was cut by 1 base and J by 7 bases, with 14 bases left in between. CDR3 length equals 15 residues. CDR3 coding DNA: TGTGCCAGCAGCCAAGTACAAGGAGGATCCCAGCCCCAGCATTTT. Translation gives CASSQVQGGSQPQHF.

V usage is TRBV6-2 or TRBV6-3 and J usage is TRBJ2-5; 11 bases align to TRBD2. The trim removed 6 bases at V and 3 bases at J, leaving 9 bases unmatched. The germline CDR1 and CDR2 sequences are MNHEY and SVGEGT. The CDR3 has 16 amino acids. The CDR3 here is CASSSIAGGPEETQYF. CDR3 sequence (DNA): TGTGCCAGCAGCTCTATAGCGGGAGGGCCAGAAGAGACCCAGTACTTC.

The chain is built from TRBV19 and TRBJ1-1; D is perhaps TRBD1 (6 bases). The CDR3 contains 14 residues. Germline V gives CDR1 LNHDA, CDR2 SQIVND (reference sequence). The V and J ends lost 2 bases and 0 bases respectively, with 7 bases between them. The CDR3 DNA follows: TGTGCCAGTAGTATACAGGGGATGAACACTGAAGCTTTCTTT. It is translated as CASSIQGMNTEAFF.

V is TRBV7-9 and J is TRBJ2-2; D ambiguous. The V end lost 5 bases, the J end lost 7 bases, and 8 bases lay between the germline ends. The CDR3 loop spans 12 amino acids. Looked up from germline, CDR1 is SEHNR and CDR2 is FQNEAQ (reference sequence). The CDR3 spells CASSHLNGELFF. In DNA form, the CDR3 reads TGTGCCAGCAGCCACCTTAACGGGGAGCTGTTTTTT.

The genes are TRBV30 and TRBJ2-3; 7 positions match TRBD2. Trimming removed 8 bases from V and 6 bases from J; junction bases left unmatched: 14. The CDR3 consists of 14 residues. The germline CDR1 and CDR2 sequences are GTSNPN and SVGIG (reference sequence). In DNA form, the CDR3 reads TGTGCCGGACGATTCGGCGGGAGAGCGGATACGCAGTATTTT. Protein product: CAGRFGGRADTQYF.

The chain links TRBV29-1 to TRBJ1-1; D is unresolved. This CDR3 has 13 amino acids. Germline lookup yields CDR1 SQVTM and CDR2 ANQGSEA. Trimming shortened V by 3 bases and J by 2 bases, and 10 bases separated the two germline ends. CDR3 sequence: CSVDGQQNTEAFF. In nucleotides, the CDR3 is TGCAGCGTTGATGGTCAGCAAAACACTGAAGCTTTCTTT.

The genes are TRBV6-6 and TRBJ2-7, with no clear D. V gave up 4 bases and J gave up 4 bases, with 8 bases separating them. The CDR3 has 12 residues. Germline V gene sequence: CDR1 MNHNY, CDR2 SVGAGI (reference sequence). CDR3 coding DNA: TGTGCCAGCAGTTCCCTCGCGTACGAGCAGTACTTC. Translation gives CASSSLAYEQYF.

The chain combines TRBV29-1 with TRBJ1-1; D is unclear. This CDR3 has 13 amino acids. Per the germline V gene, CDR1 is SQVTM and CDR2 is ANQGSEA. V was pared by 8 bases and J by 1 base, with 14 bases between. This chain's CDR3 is CSTRGRQNTEAFF. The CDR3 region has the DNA TGCAGCACTCGTGGGAGACAGAACACTGAAGCTTTCTTT.

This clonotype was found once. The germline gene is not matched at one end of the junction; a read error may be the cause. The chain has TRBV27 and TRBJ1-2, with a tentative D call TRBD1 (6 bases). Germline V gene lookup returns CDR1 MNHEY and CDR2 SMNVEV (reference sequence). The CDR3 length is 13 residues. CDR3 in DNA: TGTGCCAGCAGTTTAACAGGGTTGGAGCCTATTCACTTC. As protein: CASSLTGLEPIHF.

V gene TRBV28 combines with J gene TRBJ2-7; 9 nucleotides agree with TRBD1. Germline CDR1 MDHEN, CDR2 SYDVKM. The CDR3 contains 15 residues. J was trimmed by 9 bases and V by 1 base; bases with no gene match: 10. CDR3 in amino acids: CASSLLQGASYTQYF. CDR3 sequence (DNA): TGTGCCAGCAGTTTATTACAGGGGGCGTCGTACACGCAGTACTTC.

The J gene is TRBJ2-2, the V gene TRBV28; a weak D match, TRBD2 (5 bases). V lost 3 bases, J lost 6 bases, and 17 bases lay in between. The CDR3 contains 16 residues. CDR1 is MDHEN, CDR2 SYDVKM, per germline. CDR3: CASSLARAGLAGELFF. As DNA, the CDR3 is TGTGCCAGCAGTTTGGCCCGGGCGGGTTTAGCCGGGGAGCTGTTTTTT.

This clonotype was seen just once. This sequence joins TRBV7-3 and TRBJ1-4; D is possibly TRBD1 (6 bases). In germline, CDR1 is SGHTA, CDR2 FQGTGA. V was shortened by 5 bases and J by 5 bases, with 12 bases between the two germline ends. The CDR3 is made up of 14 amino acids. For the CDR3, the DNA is TGTGCCAGCAGCCGAGGGGGACCCAATGAAAAACTGTTTTTT. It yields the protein CASSRGGPNEKLFF.

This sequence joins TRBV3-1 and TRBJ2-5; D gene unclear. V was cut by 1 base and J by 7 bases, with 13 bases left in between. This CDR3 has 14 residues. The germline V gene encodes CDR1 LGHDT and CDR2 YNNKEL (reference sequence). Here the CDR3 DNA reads TGTGCCAGCAGCCAAGCCGAGACTGTGGGGACCCAGTACTTC. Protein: CASSQAETVGTQYF.

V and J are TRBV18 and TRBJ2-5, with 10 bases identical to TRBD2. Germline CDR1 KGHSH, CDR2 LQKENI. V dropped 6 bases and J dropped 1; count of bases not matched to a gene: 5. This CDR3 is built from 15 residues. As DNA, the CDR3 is TGTGCCAGCTCTCTAGCGGGAGCCCTCCAAGAGACCCAGTACTTC. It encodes CASSLAGALQETQYF.

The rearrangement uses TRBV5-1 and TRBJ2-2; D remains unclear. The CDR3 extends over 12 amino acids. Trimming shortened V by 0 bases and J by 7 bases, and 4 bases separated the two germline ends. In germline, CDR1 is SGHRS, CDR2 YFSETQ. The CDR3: CASSLDRGELFF. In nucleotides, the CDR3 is TGCGCCAGCAGCTTGGATCGCGGGGAGCTGTTTTTT.

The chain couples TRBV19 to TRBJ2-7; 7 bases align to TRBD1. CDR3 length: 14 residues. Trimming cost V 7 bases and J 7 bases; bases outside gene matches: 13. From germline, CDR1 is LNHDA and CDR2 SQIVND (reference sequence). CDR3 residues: CASKLTGERREQYF. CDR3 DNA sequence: TGTGCCAGTAAGCTAACAGGGGAAAGGCGGGAGCAGTACTTC.

The CDR3 nucleotides read TGTGCCAGCAGCTTAGGAGTATCCCAGCCCCAGCATTTT. It yields the protein CASSLGVSQPQHF. The chain joins TRBV7-2 to TRBJ1-5; D gene uncertain. The CDR3 has 13 amino acids. Germline lookup yields CDR1 SGHTA and CDR2 FQGNSA. Trimming took 1 base from V and 7 from J, leaving 8 bases between them.

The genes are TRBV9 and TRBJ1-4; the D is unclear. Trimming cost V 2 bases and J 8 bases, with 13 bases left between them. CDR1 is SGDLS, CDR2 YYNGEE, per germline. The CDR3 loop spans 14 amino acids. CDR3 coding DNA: TGTGCCAGCAGCGTTGGGTTCCGAGGGGAAAAACTGTTTTTT. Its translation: CASSVGFRGEKLFF.

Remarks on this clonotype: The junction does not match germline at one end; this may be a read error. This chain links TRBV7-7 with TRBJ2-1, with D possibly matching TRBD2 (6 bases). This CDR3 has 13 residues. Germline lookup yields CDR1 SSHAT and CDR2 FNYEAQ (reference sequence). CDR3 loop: CASSLVFGGEQFF. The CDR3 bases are TGTGCTAGCAGCTTAGTATTCGGGGGTGAGCAGTTCTTC.

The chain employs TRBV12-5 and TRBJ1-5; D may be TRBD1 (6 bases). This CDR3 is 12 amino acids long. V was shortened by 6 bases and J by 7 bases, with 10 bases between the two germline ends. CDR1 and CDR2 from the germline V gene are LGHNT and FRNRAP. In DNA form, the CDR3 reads TGTGCTAGTGGCTCGGGACACCAGCCCCAGCATTTT. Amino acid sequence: CASGSGHQPQHF.

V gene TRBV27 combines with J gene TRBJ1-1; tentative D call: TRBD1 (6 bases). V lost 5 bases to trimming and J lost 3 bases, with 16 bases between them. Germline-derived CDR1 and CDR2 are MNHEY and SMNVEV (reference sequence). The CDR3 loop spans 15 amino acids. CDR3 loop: CASSPPGGAYTEAFF. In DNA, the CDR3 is TGTGCCAGCAGTCCCCCGGGGGGGGCCTACACTGAAGCTTTCTTT.

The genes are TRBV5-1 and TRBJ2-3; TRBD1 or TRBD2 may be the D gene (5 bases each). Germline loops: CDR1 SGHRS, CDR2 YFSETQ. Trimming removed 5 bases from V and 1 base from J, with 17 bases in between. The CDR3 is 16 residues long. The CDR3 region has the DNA TGCGCCAGCAGTCGATCAGGGTTCGGGGGCACAGATACGCAGTATTTT. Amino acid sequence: CASSRSGFGGTDTQYF.

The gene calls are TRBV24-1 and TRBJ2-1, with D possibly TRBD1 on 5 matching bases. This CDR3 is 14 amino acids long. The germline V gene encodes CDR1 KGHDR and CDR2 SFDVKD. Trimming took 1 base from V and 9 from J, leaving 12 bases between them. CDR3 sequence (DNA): TGTGCCACCAGTGATTTCAGGGTAGACAGTGAGCAGTTCTTC. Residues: CATSDFRVDSEQFF.

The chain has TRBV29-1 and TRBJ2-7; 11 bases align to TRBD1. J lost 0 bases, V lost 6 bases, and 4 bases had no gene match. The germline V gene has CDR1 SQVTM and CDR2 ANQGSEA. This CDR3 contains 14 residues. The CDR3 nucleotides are TGCAGCGTGGACGGGACAGGGGGCTCCTACGAGCAGTACTTC. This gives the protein CSVDGTGGSYEQYF.